Listed below are T cell receptor beta chains from one sample, sequenced in a study of blood T cell repertoires in COVID-19. Produced via immunoSEQ multiplex PCR; TCRdb's table is partial and in-frame only. The profile shows roughly 160,000 clones, around 84% of them singletons. The sequencing sample was made of peripheral blood. All receptors derive from a woman between 45 and 65 years old with COVID-19, enrolled during active disease. The CDR3 runs from the conserved cysteine through the conserved F or W. The D gene is left open where the match is weak. Rows may omit the clone size; those that give it use once, few, many or a size class.

>TRBJ1-5|TRBV6-4|TRBD1|-
TGTGCCAGCAGGATTACAGGGGGAATTGGCAATCAGCCCCAGCATTTT
CASRITGGIGNQPQHF
>TRBJ1-1|TRBV19|TRBD1|-
TGTGCCAGTAGTATAGATTTTTCTTTGGGCTCGGGACAGGAAGGAGCTTTCTTT
CASSIDFSLGSGQEGAFF
>TRBJ1-1|TRBV10-3|-|once
TGTGCCATCAGTGGGGGAGTTGAAGCTTTCTTT
CAISGGVEAFF
>TRBJ1-1|TRBV3-1/TRBV3-2|-|-
TGTGCCAGCAGCCAAGATGGCGGGTCTGAAGCTTTCTTT
CASSQDGGSEAFF
>TRBJ2-7|TRBV7-9|-|-
TGTGCCAGCAGCTCCCCTTTCTACGAGCAGTACTTC
CASSSPFYEQYF
>TRBJ1-5|TRBV15|TRBD1|-
TGTGCCACCAGGCAGGGGGCTAAACAGCCCCAGCATTTT
CATRQGAKQPQHF
>TRBJ2-7|TRBV19|-|-
TGTGCCAGTAGTATTGGTCCGGTACCCTACGAGCAGTACTTC
CASSIGPVPYEQYF
>TRBJ2-2|TRBV6-5|-|-
TGTGCCAGCAGGACTAGGGCGGGGGAGCTGTTTTTT
CASRTRAGELFF
>TRBJ1-4|TRBV20-1|-|-
TGCAGTGCTAGTGCAGAGGAGCGCGGAAAACTGTTTTTT
CSASAEERGKLFF
>TRBJ2-2|TRBV7-8|TRBD1|once
TGTGCCAGCAGCTTAGCGCTAAAGGGACAGGGTGGGACCGGGGAGCTGTTTTTT
CASSLALKGQGGTGELFF
>TRBJ1-6|TRBV11-2|-|-
TGTGCCAGCAGCCCCACAGAGTCACCCCTCCACTTT
CASSPTESPLHF
>TRBJ1-6|TRBV12-5|-|-
TGTGCTAGTGGTTTGGTACAGGACAGCTATTCACCCCTCCACTTT
CASGLVQDSYSPLHF
>TRBJ1-6|TRBV30|TRBD1|-
TGTGCCTGGACGTTGGGACAGCCTAATTCACCCCTCCACTTT
CAWTLGQPNSPLHF
>TRBJ1-4|TRBV2|TRBD1|-
TGTGCCAGCAGTGTACAGGGGGGAAATGAAAAACTGTTTTTT
CASSVQGGNEKLFF
>TRBJ2-7|TRBV28|TRBD1|-
TGTGCCAGCAGTCGGACAGGGGCAGGGGCCTACGAGCAGTACTTC
CASSRTGAGAYEQYF
>TRBJ2-2|TRBV23-1|TRBD2|-
TGCGCCAGCAGTCAGCCAGGGCGGGGGACCGGGGAGCTGTTTTTT
CASSQPGRGTGELFF
>TRBJ2-2|TRBV18|TRBD1|-
TGTGCCAGCTCAGACCGGGACAGGGGTGCCGGGGAGCTGTTTTTT
CASSDRDRGAGELFF
>TRBJ1-1|TRBV28|-|-
TGTGCCAGCAGTTTTTCTAAGGCGGGTAACACTGAAGCTTTCTTT
CASSFSKAGNTEAFF
>TRBJ2-3|TRBV19|TRBD2|-
TGTGCCAGTAGTATAGGGAACGGGGGGAACACAGATACGCAGTATTTT
CASSIGNGGNTDTQYF
>TRBJ2-2|TRBV4-1|-|-
TGCGCCAGCAGGAAGGAACAGGGAGACACCGGGGAGCTGTTTTTT
CASRKEQGDTGELFF
>TRBJ1-5|TRBV16|-|-
TGTGCCAGCAGCCAATCTGGGCAGGCAAGGGGGCCCCAGCATTTT
CASSQSGQARGPQHF
>TRBJ2-7|TRBV9|TRBD1|-
TGTGCCAGCAGCGTATTAGGGGGCGCGGAAGAGCAGTACTTC
CASSVLGGAEEQYF
>TRBJ2-2|TRBV24-1|-|once
TGTGCCACCAGTCGAGGCGGGGAGCTGTTTTTT
CATSRGGELFF
>TRBJ2-3|TRBV21-1|-|-
TGTGCCAGCAGCAAAGTGAGGCAGGGAAACACAGATACGCAGTATTTT
CASSKVRQGNTDTQYF
>TRBJ1-2|TRBV5-6|TRBD1|-
TGTGCCAGCAGCTTTGGCAGGGGGCAGTATGGCTACACCTTC
CASSFGRGQYGYTF
>TRBJ2-5|TRBV21-1|-|-
TGTGCCAGCAGCAAAGAATGGAGGCCCCAGTACTTC
CASSKEWRPQYF
>TRBJ2-3|TRBV4-2|-|once
TGTGCCAGCAGCCAAGGCGGGCCAGTCCCATCAGATACGCAGTATTTT
CASSQGGPVPSDTQYF
>TRBJ1-1|TRBV7-3|-|few
TGTGCCAGCAGCTTAAACTTTCGAGGCACTGAAGCTTTCTTT
CASSLNFRGTEAFF
>TRBJ1-1|TRBV7-3|-|-
TGTGCCAGCAGCCAACATCAAAACACTGAAGCTTTCTTT
CASSQHQNTEAFF
>TRBJ2-1|TRBV27|-|-
TGTGCCAGCAGGACTGCCCGACAGTACAATGAGCAGTTCTTC
CASRTARQYNEQFF
>TRBJ1-3|TRBV10-3|TRBD1|-
TGTGCCATCAGTGAGACCCGACAGGGGGCCACTGGAAACACCATATATTTT
CAISETRQGATGNTIYF
>TRBJ2-1|TRBV18|TRBD1|-
TGTGCCAGCCTAATCAGGGGGAATGAGCAGTTCTTC
CASLIRGNEQFF
>TRBJ2-5|TRBV24-1|-|-
TGTGCCACCAGTGACTACAGACAGGGAGGAGAGACCCAGTACTTC
CATSDYRQGGETQYF
>TRBJ1-1|TRBV6-4|-|-
TGTGCCAGCAGAAAACAGCCAAACACTGAAGCTTTCTTT
CASRKQPNTEAFF
>TRBJ1-2|TRBV5-6|-|-
TGTGCCAGCAGCTCAACGGCAGGGATGCGGTATGGCTACACCTTC
CASSSTAGMRYGYTF
>TRBJ2-2|TRBV5-4|-|-
TGTGCCAGCAGCCCAGGGTGGATCTCCACCGGGGAGCTGTTTTTT
CASSPGWISTGELFF
>TRBJ1-5|TRBV7-9|-|-
TGTGCCAGCAGCCTCCAGGGATTTAGCAATCAGCCCCAGCATTTT
CASSLQGFSNQPQHF
>TRBJ2-2|TRBV7-2|TRBD2|-
TGTGCCAGCAGCCCCGTTCCAGCGGGGGGAGCGGTGGAGCTGTTTTTT
CASSPVPAGGAVELFF
>TRBJ2-2|TRBV5-4|-|-
TGTGCCAGCAGCTTGGCCGGGTTTCGCAGGAACACCGGGGAGCTGTTTTTT
CASSLAGFRRNTGELFF
>TRBJ1-2|TRBV19|TRBD1|-
TGTGCCAGTACCCGGACAGGGACGATTAACTATGGCTACACCTTC
CASTRTGTINYGYTF
>TRBJ2-2|TRBV2|TRBD2|few
TGTGCCAGCAGGGGTCTAGCGGGGGTCGGGGAGCTGTTTTTT
CASRGLAGVGELFF
>TRBJ2-2|TRBV7-6|TRBD2|-
TGTGCCAGCAGCAAGACTAGCGGGGGGGCCGACACCGGGGAGCTGTTTTTT
CASSKTSGGADTGELFF
>TRBJ2-1|TRBV28|-|-
TGTGCCAGCAGTTTAGCGATCCACAATGAGCAGTTCTTC
CASSLAIHNEQFF
>TRBJ2-5|TRBV3-1/TRBV3-2|-|-
TGTGCCAGCAGCCTCTACGGAGAGACCCAGTACTTC
CASSLYGETQYF
>TRBJ2-3|TRBV30|TRBD2|-
TGTGCCTGGAGTAGGCCGGGACCCCCGGGAGGTACAGATACGCAGTATTTT
CAWSRPGPPGGTDTQYF